The source of this T cell receptor beta chain is a study of shared clonotypes between healthy human individuals. With respect to this clone: As yet, its antigen is unknown.

The healthy adult donors were HIV-negative and reported no recent acute infections or vaccinations. CD4+ cells were split into CD45RA+ naive and CD45RA-negative memory subsets. It was at deep level that the assay was run. Method: immunoSEQ multiplex PCR; TCRdb's copy keeps in-frame clones and lacks some. The data show 2 million to 2.5 million clones, roughly 94% seen once. Study-level points and caveats: The small donor group covered limited genetic and exposure diversity.

There are 15 residues in the CDR3. Per the germline V gene, CDR1 is MNHEY and CDR2 is SVGAGI. The V end was cut by 6 bases, the J end by 2 bases, with 14 bases between. The rearrangement joins TRBV6-5 to TRBJ1-5; D might be TRBD1 (5 bases). The sequenced sample was naive CD4+ T cells sorted from blood. Subset specified: CD45RA+ positively selected. The TCR was taken from a man aged 18 to 29 in good health. The CDR3 is CASSPLRGGNQPQHF. In DNA, the CDR3 is TGTGCCAGCAGCCCGTTACGGGGGGGCAATCAGCCCCAGCATTTT.